This paragraph covers one TCR beta chain sequence. The antigen is undetermined. This entry belongs to a study of cytomegalovirus exposure and HLA in healthy donors. Whole-study results and caveats: Researchers counted 164 TCR beta chains as cytomegalovirus-associated. Despite most TCR sequences being rare, some public TCRs occurred in many donors. The authors excluded some V segments, including TRBV6-2 and TRBV6-3, as indistinguishable. About 87% or about 30% of the time was how often most TCR beta V segments were productive, according to an earlier analysis.

In the PCR, 60 Vbeta and 13 Jbeta primers were used. TCRdb keeps only in-frame clones here, not all; method: immunoSEQ multiplex PCR. Of about 160,000 clones detected, around 74% appear once; the ten largest clones hold 1.2% to 1.5%. Germline values: CDR1 SGHTA, CDR2 FQGNSA. V was clipped by 3 bases and J by 5 bases, with 13 bases between them. This CDR3 comprises 14 residues. Sequencing was carried out using PBMCs. This TCR derives from a man younger than 35 in good health and CMV-seronegative. The chain has TRBV7-2 and TRBJ2-5; D possibly corresponds to TRBD2 (5 bases). In DNA, the CDR3 is TGTGCCAGCAGCTTGAGTGAGGGTCGGGAGACCCAGTACTTC. Translated: CASSLSEGRETQYF.